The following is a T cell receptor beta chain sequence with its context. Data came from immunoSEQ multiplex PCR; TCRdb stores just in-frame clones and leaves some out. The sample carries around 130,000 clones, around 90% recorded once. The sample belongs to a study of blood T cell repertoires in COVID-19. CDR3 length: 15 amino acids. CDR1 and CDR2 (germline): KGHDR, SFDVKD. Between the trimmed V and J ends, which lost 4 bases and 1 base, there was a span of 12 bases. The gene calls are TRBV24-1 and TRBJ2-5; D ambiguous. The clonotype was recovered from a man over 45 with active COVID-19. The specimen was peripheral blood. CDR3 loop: CATSDPRHSQETQYF. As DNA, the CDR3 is TGTGCCACCAGTGACCCCCGACACTCCCAAGAGACCCAGTACTTC.